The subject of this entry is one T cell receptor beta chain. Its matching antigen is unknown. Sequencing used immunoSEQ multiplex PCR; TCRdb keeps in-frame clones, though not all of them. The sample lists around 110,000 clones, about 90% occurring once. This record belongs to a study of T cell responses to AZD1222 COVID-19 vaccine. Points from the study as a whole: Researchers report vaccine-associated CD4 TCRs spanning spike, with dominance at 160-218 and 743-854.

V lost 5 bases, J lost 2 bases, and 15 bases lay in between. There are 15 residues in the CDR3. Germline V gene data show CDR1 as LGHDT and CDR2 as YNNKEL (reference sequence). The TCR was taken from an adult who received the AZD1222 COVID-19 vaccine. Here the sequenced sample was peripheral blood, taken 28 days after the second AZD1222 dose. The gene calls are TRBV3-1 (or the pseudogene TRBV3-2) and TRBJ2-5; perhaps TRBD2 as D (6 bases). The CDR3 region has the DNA TGTGCCAGCAGCAATGGAGGGGCAAGACAAGAGACCCAGTACTTC. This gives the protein CASSNGGARQETQYF.